The 2 T cell receptor beta chains below come from one sample, sequenced in a study of shared T cell receptors in the human thymus. TCRdb keeps only in-frame clones here, not all; method: immunoSEQ multiplex PCR. Among over 650,000 clones listed, around 87% were seen once. The same sample was also studied in work on human thymus T cells.

Input material: thymocytes. These receptors were obtained from a boy under three years old with a congenital heart defect.

The chain links TRBV6-5 to TRBJ1-2; D gene ambiguous. Trimming took 2 bases from V and 8 from J, leaving 12 bases between them. The CDR3 consists of 13 residues. CDR1 and CDR2 from the germline V gene are MNHEY and SVGAGI. In DNA, the CDR3 is TGTGCCAGCAGTTACAAGGGAGCGTTGGGCTACACCTTC. Translated, it gives CASSYKGALGYTF.

The rearrangement uses TRBV10-3 and TRBJ2-3; D is uncertain. Trimming took off 2 bases at V and 1 base at J, with 13 bases between the two ends. In germline, CDR1 is ENHRY, CDR2 SYGVKD. The CDR3 is made up of 16 amino acids. In DNA form, the CDR3 reads TGTGCCATCAGTGAGGGCAGGATCGGCTGCACAGATACGCAGTATTTT. Its protein product is CAISEGRIGCTDTQYF.